These 25 T cell receptor beta chains came from one sample sequenced in a study of control samples from healthy donors and cancer patients. Using immunoSEQ multiplex PCR, the repertoire was profiled, and TCRdb retains in-frame clones only, with some absent. The data contain fewer than 110,000 clones, around 89% of them singletons. Specimen: PBMCs. All receptors come from a man aged 55 to 70 with lung cancer.

The rearrangement joins TRBV12-5 to TRBJ2-1; D ambiguous. The V gene lost 10 bases and the J gene lost 5 bases, with 9 bases spanning the gap. CDR1 is LGHNT, CDR2 FRNRAP, per germline. The length of the CDR3 is 11 residues. Here the CDR3 reads CAILSDNEQFF. CDR3 nucleotides: TGTGCTATACTCAGCGACAATGAGCAGTTCTTC.

The V gene is TRBV5-6, the J gene TRBJ1-1; D is undetermined. Germline V gene sequence: CDR1 SGHDT, CDR2 YYEEEE. V was clipped by 0 bases and J by 0 bases, with 12 bases between them. The CDR3 is 16 amino acids. The CDR3 is CASSLARAGLNTEAFF. The CDR3 bases are TGTGCCAGCAGCTTGGCGAGGGCAGGATTGAACACTGAAGCTTTCTTT.

The chain recombines TRBV7-8 with TRBJ2-7; unclear D gene. Per the germline V gene, CDR1 is SGHVS and CDR2 is FQNEAQ. The V end was cut by 1 base, the J end by 2 bases, with 9 bases between. This CDR3 spans 14 amino acids. The CDR3 loop is CASSLDSGPYEQYV. The CDR3 nucleotides read TGTGCCAGCAGCTTAGACAGTGGTCCCTACGAGCAGTACGTC.

CDR3 loop: CASSLSQGVNEQFF. Written as DNA, the CDR3 is TGCGCCAGCAGCTTAAGCCAGGGTGTCAATGAGCAGTTCTTC. The V call is TRBV5-1, the J call TRBJ2-1; D is possibly TRBD1 (5 bases). Trimming removed 2 bases from V and 6 bases from J, with 12 bases in between. Germline loops: CDR1 SGHRS, CDR2 YFSETQ. The CDR3 consists of 14 residues.

As DNA, the CDR3 is TGTGCCAGCAGCTTAGGGGAGGGACAAGAGACCCAGTACTTC. This encodes CASSLGEGQETQYF. This chain joins TRBV5-8 and TRBJ2-5, with 7 bases lining up with TRBD2. Germline CDR1 reads SGHTS; CDR2 reads YDEGEE. V dropped 2 bases and J dropped 2; count of bases not matched to a gene: 3. The CDR3 covers 14 residues.

The V and J genes are TRBV18 and TRBJ2-3, with 7 bases aligning to TRBD2. CDR1 is KGHSH, CDR2 LQKENI, per germline. The CDR3 extends over 19 amino acids. Trimming took 3 bases from V and 4 from J; bases not matched to a gene: 19. CDR3 sequence: CASSPQRASGLKRADTQYF. CDR3 bases: TGTGCCAGCTCACCTCAGAGGGCTAGCGGTCTTAAGAGGGCAGATACGCAGTATTTT.

A few counts support this clone. The chain employs TRBV6-1 and TRBJ1-2, with D hard to call. The CDR3 is 13 residues long. The V and J ends lost 3 bases and 5 bases respectively, with 10 bases between them. Looked up from germline, CDR1 is MNHNS and CDR2 is SASEGT. The CDR3 nucleotides read TGTGCCAGCAGTGATGTGGGAGGGTATGGCTACACCTTC. It translates to CASSDVGGYGYTF.

This rearrangement joins TRBV6-6 to TRBJ1-6; TRBD1 matches 9 bases. This CDR3 has 16 residues. Trimming took 6 bases from V and 7 from J; bases not matched to a gene: 10. Looked up from germline, CDR1 is MNHNY and CDR2 is SVGAGI (reference sequence). CDR3 protein: CASRFPTGGPNSPLHF. In nucleotides, the CDR3 is TGTGCCAGCAGATTTCCCACAGGGGGCCCCAATTCACCCCTCCACTTT.

This chain uses TRBV5-1 with TRBJ2-1; TRBD2 matches at 16 bases. J gave up 0 bases and V 4 bases, and 4 bases lay outside the gene matches. Germline loops: CDR1 SGHRS, CDR2 YFSETQ. This CDR3 has 18 amino acids. Here the CDR3 DNA reads TGCGCCAGCAGCGCAGGGACTAGCGGGGGGGACTCCTACAATGAGCAGTTCTTC. Translating gives CASSAGTSGGDSYNEQFF.

The chain employs TRBV19 and TRBJ1-5, with D possibly being TRBD1 (6 bases). Germline-derived CDR1 and CDR2 are LNHDA and SQIVND (reference sequence). Trimming stripped 10 bases from V and 5 bases from J, with 15 bases between. The CDR3 loop spans 13 amino acids. CDR3 loop: CATETGRDQPQHF. For the CDR3, the DNA is TGTGCCACGGAGACAGGACGCGATCAGCCCCAGCATTTT.

In DNA, the CDR3 is TGTGCCAGCAGCTCGGGGGGTTCGGATCAGCCCCAGCATTTT. Translation gives CASSSGGSDQPQHF. This chain connects TRBV7-2 to TRBJ1-5; D is perhaps TRBD1 (5 bases). The V gene lost 4 bases and the J gene lost 5 bases, with 12 bases spanning the gap. This CDR3 comprises 14 residues. Germline V gene sequence: CDR1 SGHTA, CDR2 FQGNSA.

The rearrangement uses TRBV4-1 and TRBJ1-5; D ambiguous. This CDR3 region has 13 residues. Trimming pared 1 base from V and 4 bases from J, leaving 5 bases between. Germline-derived CDR1 and CDR2 are MGHRA and YSYEKL. CDR3 amino acids: CASSQVLNQPQHF. In nucleotides, the CDR3 is TGCGCCAGCAGCCAAGTCCTAAATCAGCCCCAGCATTTT.

This sequence joins TRBV2 and TRBJ1-5; TRBD1 is a possible D gene (6 bases). The germline gives CDR1 SNHLY, CDR2 FYNNEI. The ends were cut back, 1 base at V and 2 bases at J, with 9 bases in the middle. The CDR3 covers 15 residues. CDR3 protein: CASSEEGHRNQPQHF. CDR3 DNA: TGTGCCAGCAGTGAAGAGGGACACCGCAATCAGCCCCAGCATTTT.

V and J are TRBV15 and TRBJ1-1, with no clear D. The CDR3 loop spans 15 amino acids. Germline V CDR1 and CDR2: LNHNV, YYDKDF (reference sequence). The V end was cut by 1 base, the J end by 4 bases, with 13 bases between. CDR3: CATSRVRTGATEAFF. DNA for the CDR3: TGTGCCACCAGCAGAGTACGGACGGGCGCCACTGAAGCTTTCTTT. The full variable domain, rest sourced from reference TRBV15 and TRBJ1-1, is DAMVIQNPRYQVTQFGKPVTLSCSQTLNHNVMYWYQQKSSQAPKLLFHYYDKDFNNEADTPDNFQSRRPNTSFCFLDIRSPGLGDTAMYLCATSRVRTGATEAFFGQGTRLTVV.

This chain connects TRBV29-1 to TRBJ1-2; the match to TRBD1 covers 9 bases. V gave up 5 bases and J gave up 6 bases; unmatched junction bases: 4. This CDR3 has 12 amino acids. CDR1 and CDR2 from the germline V gene are SQVTM and ANQGSEA. CDR3 DNA sequence: TGCAGCGTTCGGGACAGGGCGGATGGCTACACCTTC. Translation: CSVRDRADGYTF.

The gene calls are TRBV5-4 and TRBJ1-2; 8 positions agree with TRBD1. Germline CDR1 reads SGHNT; CDR2 reads YYREEE (reference sequence). The CDR3 is made up of 12 amino acids. The V gene end was trimmed by 3 bases and the J gene end by 7 bases; junction bases not matched to a gene: 2. Here the CDR3 reads CASSSTGVGYTF. The CDR3 DNA reads as TGTGCCAGCAGCTCGACAGGGGTTGGCTACACCTTC.

This clone was counted ten times or more. The chain carries TRBV5-1 and TRBJ1-2, with 8 bases fitting TRBD1. The CDR3 covers 16 residues. J lost 8 bases, V lost 4 bases, and 16 bases had no gene match. Germline CDR1 SGHRS, CDR2 YFSETQ. The CDR3 nucleotides are TGCGCCAGCAGCCCTAGGACAGGGAGCAGCGCTGGAGGCTACACCTTC. Translating it yields CASSPRTGSSAGGYTF. Variable domain in full (rest from reference TRBV5-1 and TRBJ1-2): KAGVTQTPRYLIKTRGQQVTLSCSPISGHRSVSWYQQTPGQGLQFLFEYFSETQRNKGNFPGRFSGRQFSNSRSEMNVSTLELGDSALYLCASSPRTGSSAGGYTFGSGTRLTVV.

V and J are TRBV3-1 (or the pseudogene TRBV3-2) and TRBJ1-3; no clear D. From germline, CDR1 is LGHDT and CDR2 YNNKEL (reference sequence). The CDR3 covers 15 residues. Trimming took 4 bases from V and 7 from J, leaving 17 bases between them. CDR3 nucleotide sequence: TGTGCCAGCAGCCCACACAGTGGCCCGGAGAACACCATATATTTT. It encodes CASSPHSGPENTIYF.

The chain employs TRBV7-3 and TRBJ2-2; a possible D gene is TRBD2 (5 bases). This CDR3 has 13 residues. The V gene lost 5 bases and the J gene lost 7 bases, with 11 bases spanning the gap. CDR1 SGHTA and CDR2 FQGTGA come from the germline V gene. The CDR3 reads CASSRTDFGELFF. CDR3 DNA: TGTGCCAGCAGCCGGACTGATTTCGGGGAGCTGTTTTTT.

The rearrangement links TRBV5-1 to TRBJ2-3; no firm D call. V was clipped by 4 bases and J by 2 bases, with 17 bases between them. From germline, CDR1 is SGHRS and CDR2 YFSETQ. The CDR3 length is 16 residues. DNA of the CDR3: TGCGCCAGCAGCCCGGCCCCCCATTTTGTCACAGATACGCAGTATTTT. Encoded protein: CASSPAPHFVTDTQYF.

This clone was seen only once. The chain combines TRBV6-5 with TRBJ1-1; D is unresolved. V was shortened by 2 bases and J by 0 bases, with 10 bases between the two germline ends. Germline values: CDR1 MNHEY, CDR2 SVGAGI. CDR3 length: 15 amino acids. The CDR3 is CASSYVGRMNTEAFF. Written as DNA, the CDR3 is TGTGCCAGCAGTTACGTTGGGAGAATGAACACTGAAGCTTTCTTT.

This chain links TRBV11-2 with TRBJ1-5; 9 bases are a match to TRBD1. Germline V gene data show CDR1 as SGHAT and CDR2 as FQNNGV. The V and J ends lost 5 bases and 4 bases, in that order; junction bases with no gene match: 6. The CDR3 is 15 residues long. CDR3 protein: CASSPPGQGNQPQHF. In DNA form, the CDR3 reads TGTGCCAGCAGCCCGCCCGGACAGGGGAATCAGCCCCAGCATTTT.

This chain connects TRBV7-9 to TRBJ1-2, with TRBD1 matching over 9 bases. There are 13 residues in the CDR3. The trim removed 5 bases at V and 2 bases at J, leaving 0 bases unmatched. The V gene's germline CDR1 is SEHNR and CDR2 FQNEAQ (reference sequence). CDR3 residues: CASSGTGNYGYTF. The CDR3 region has the DNA TGTGCCAGCAGCGGGACAGGGAACTATGGCTACACCTTC.

This chain uses TRBV6-5 with TRBJ1-2; D uncertain. Germline-derived CDR1 and CDR2 are MNHEY and SVGAGI. The length of the CDR3 is 13 residues. Trimming took 4 bases from V and 5 from J, leaving 11 bases between them. CDR3 sequence: CASSLPGSYGYTF. In DNA, the CDR3 is TGTGCCAGCAGTTTACCGGGTTCTTATGGCTACACCTTC.

V gene TRBV24-1 combines with J gene TRBJ2-3; 9 nucleotides align to TRBD1. The V gene's germline CDR1 is KGHDR and CDR2 SFDVKD. Trimming cost V 3 bases and J 3 bases; bases outside gene matches: 6. The CDR3 runs to 16 residues. This CDR3 reads CATSDITGGRTDTQYF. The CDR3 DNA reads as TGTGCCACCAGTGATATAACAGGGGGCCGAACAGATACGCAGTATTTT.